The 9 T cell receptor beta chains given below trace back to one sample, sequenced in a study of cytomegalovirus exposure and HLA in healthy donors. Primers for the PCR totalled 60 Vbeta and 13 Jbeta. Clones were sequenced by immunoSEQ multiplex PCR, and TCRdb holds only the in-frame ones, with some missing. The repertoire consists of about 170,000 clones, with less than 85% occurring once and the leading ten covering approximately 1.5%. The sample was PBMCs. The origin of the receptors is a male donor in good health and CMV-seronegative.

As DNA, the CDR3 is TGTGCCAGCAGCCCCGACAGGGGGCGATCGAACGAGCAGTACTTC. Protein sequence: CASSPDRGRSNEQYF. The rearrangement links TRBV7-7 to TRBJ2-7; 10 nucleotides match TRBD1. This CDR3 region has 15 residues. CDR1 and CDR2 from the germline V gene are SSHAT and FNYEAQ (reference sequence). The V segment lost 5 bases and the J segment 5 bases; nucleotides outside the gene matches: 9.

This clone was found once. The chain uses TRBV14 and TRBJ1-1; possible D gene TRBD1, 5 bases. There are 15 residues in the CDR3. Germline CDR1 is SGHDN and CDR2 is FVKESK. The germline V and J ends were trimmed by 4 bases and 4 bases, with 16 bases remaining between them. CDR3 in amino acids: CASSLLGGGTTEAFF. For the CDR3, the DNA is TGTGCCAGCAGCCTCCTCGGCGGGGGAACCACTGAAGCTTTCTTT.

The chain combines TRBV28 with TRBJ2-5; D is undetermined. This CDR3 is 12 amino acids long. The germline gives CDR1 MDHEN, CDR2 SYDVKM. V shed 3 bases and J shed 7 bases, with 9 bases lying between them. The CDR3 reads CASSFRHGTQYF. CDR3 DNA: TGTGCCAGCAGTTTCAGGCACGGGACCCAGTACTTC.

The V call is TRBV7-8, the J call TRBJ1-1, with D unresolved. Trimming took 2 bases from V and 0 from J, leaving 7 bases between them. This CDR3 spans 14 amino acids. Germline V gives CDR1 SGHVS, CDR2 FQNEAQ. The CDR3 loop reads CASSLSAVNTEAFF. The CDR3 bases are TGTGCCAGCAGCTTATCCGCGGTGAACACTGAAGCTTTCTTT.

The chain is built from TRBV6-1 and TRBJ1-2, with 9 bases identical to TRBD1. The CDR3 extends over 14 amino acids. CDR1 and CDR2 (germline): MNHNS, SASEGT. The J segment lost 6 bases and the V segment lost 6 bases, leaving 8 bases of the junction unmatched. The CDR3 loop is CASSQQGARDGYTF. In DNA, the CDR3 is TGTGCCAGCAGCCAACAGGGGGCGAGGGATGGCTACACCTTC.

The chain links TRBV4-1 to TRBJ1-2; TRBD1 might be the D (6 bases). The CDR3 runs 15 residues. Germline-derived CDR1 and CDR2 are MGHRA and YSYEKL. Trimming shortened V by 3 bases and J by 6 bases, and 17 bases separated the two germline ends. The CDR3 nucleotides read TGCGCCAGCAGCCACACCACACTACAGGGAGATGGCTACACCTTC. Translating it yields CASSHTTLQGDGYTF.

The chain recombines TRBV5-6 with TRBJ2-2; 9 nucleotides match TRBD1. The CDR3 is made up of 16 amino acids. The germline V gene encodes CDR1 SGHDT and CDR2 YYEEEE. V dropped 4 bases and J dropped 5; count of bases not matched to a gene: 9. This CDR3 reads CASSPPGQGRTGELFF. The CDR3 DNA is TGTGCCAGCAGCCCGCCGGGACAGGGAAGAACCGGGGAGCTGTTTTTT.

The rearrangement uses TRBV7-8 and TRBJ2-7, with 8 bases identical to TRBD1. The germline V gene has CDR1 SGHVS and CDR2 FQNEAQ. The CDR3 runs 16 residues. Trimming cost V 2 bases and J 5 bases; bases outside gene matches: 11. Here the CDR3 reads CASSLNFGQGSDEQYF. CDR3 nucleotides: TGTGCCAGCAGCTTAAATTTTGGACAGGGATCTGACGAGCAGTACTTC.

This chain joins TRBV29-1 and TRBJ2-1; 8 bases align to TRBD1. V lost 7 bases and J lost 5; bases outside the gene matches: 4. The CDR3 has 12 amino acids. CDR1 and CDR2 (germline): SQVTM, ANQGSEA. CDR3 sequence: CSGDRFDNEQFF. CDR3 bases: TGCAGCGGGGACAGGTTCGACAATGAGCAGTTCTTC.